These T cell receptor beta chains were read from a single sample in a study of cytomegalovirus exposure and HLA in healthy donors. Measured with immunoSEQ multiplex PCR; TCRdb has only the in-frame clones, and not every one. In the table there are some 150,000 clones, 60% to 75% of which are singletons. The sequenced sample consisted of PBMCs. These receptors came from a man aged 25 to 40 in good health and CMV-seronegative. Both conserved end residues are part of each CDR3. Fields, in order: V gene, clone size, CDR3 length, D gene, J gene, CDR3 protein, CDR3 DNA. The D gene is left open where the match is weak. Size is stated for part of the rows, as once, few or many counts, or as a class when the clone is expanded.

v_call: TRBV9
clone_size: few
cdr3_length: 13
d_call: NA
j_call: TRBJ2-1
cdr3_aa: CASAPAEYNEQFF
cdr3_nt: TGTGCCAGCGCTCCAGCGGAGTACAATGAGCAGTTCTTC

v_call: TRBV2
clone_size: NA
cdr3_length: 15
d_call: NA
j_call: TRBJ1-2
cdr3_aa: CASSEGRRTNYGYTF
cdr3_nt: TGTGCCAGCAGTGAGGGGAGAAGAACTAACTATGGCTACACCTTC

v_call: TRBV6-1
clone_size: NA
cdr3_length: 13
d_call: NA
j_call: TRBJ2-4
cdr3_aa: CASSEGNKNIQYF
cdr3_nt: TGTGCCAGCAGTGAGGGCAACAAAAACATTCAGTACTTC

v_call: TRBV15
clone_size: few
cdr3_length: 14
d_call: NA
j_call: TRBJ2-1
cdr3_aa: CATAGGATYNEQFF
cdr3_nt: TGTGCCACCGCCGGCGGGGCCACCTACAATGAGCAGTTCTTC

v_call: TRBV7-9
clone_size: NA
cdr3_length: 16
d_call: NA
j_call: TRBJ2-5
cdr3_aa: CASSLGPVRRGETQYF
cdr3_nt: TGTGCCAGCAGCTTAGGTCCCGTCCGCAGGGGAGAGACCCAGTACTTC

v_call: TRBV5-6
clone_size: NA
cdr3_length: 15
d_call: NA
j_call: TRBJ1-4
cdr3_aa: CASSPDGYTGGKLFF
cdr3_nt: TGTGCCAGCAGCCCGGACGGATATACAGGTGGAAAACTGTTTTTT

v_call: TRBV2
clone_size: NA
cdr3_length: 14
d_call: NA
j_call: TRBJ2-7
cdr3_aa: CASSVGVAAYEQYF
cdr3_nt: TGTGCCAGCAGTGTCGGGGTGGCGGCCTACGAGCAGTACTTC

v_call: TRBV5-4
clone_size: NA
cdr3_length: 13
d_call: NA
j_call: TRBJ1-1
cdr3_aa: CASSLGYPGEAFF
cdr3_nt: TGTGCCAGCAGCTTGGGATACCCGGGTGAAGCTTTCTTT

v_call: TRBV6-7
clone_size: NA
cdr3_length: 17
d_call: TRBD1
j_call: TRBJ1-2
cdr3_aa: CASSTGTGSSRCNGYTF
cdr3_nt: TGTGCCAGCAGTACCGGGACAGGGAGCTCTCGATGCAATGGCTACACCTTC

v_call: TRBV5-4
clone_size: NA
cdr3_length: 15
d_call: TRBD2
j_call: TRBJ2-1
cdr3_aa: CASSRGDGGGNEQFF
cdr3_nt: TGTGCCAGCAGCCGGGGGGACGGGGGGGGGAATGAGCAGTTCTTC

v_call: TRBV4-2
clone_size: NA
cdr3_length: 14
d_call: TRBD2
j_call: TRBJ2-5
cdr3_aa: CASSSREGQETQYF
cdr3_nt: TGTGCCAGCAGCTCTCGGGAGGGCCAAGAGACCCAGTACTTC

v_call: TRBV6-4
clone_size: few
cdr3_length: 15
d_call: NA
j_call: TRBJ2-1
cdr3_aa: CASSQNAGLWNEQFF
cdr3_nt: TGTGCCAGCAGCCAAAATGCAGGGCTGTGGAATGAGCAGTTCTTC

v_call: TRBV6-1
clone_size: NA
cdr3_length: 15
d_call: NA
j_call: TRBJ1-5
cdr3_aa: CASSEVIGGGEPQHF
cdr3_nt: TGTGCCAGCAGTGAAGTGATCGGCGGGGGCGAGCCCCAGCATTTT

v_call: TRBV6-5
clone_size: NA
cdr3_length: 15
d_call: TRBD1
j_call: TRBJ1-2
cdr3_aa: CASSYSIEGALGYTF
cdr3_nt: TGTGCCAGCAGTTACTCGATTGAGGGGGCTCTTGGCTACACCTTC

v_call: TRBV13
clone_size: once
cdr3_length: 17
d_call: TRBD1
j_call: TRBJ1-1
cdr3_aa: CASSSLTGPYLNTEAFF
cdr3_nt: TGTGCCAGCAGCTCGTTGACAGGGCCATACTTGAACACTGAAGCTTTCTTT

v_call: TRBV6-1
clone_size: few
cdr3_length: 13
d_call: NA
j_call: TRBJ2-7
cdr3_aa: CASSETGAYEQYF
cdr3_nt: TGTGCCAGCAGTGAAACTGGAGCCTACGAGCAGTACTTC

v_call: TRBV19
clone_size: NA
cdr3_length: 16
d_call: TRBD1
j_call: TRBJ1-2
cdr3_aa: CASSAGGTGGVNGYTF
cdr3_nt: TGTGCCAGTAGTGCGGGCGGGACAGGGGGCGTCAATGGCTACACCTTC

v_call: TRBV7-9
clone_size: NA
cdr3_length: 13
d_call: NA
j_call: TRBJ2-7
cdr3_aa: CASSLALSYEQYF
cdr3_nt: TGTGCCAGCAGCTTAGCCTTATCCTACGAGCAGTACTTC

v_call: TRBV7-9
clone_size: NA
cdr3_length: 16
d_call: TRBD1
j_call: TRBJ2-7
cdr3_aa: CASSSDRGPVVYEQYF
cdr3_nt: TGTGCCAGCAGCTCGGACAGGGGGCCGGTGGTCTACGAGCAGTACTTC

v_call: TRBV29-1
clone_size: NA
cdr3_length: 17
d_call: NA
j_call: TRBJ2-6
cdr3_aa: CSHRWAPPGAGANVLTF
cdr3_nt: TGCAGCCATCGGTGGGCTCCACCAGGGGCTGGGGCCAACGTCCTGACTTTC

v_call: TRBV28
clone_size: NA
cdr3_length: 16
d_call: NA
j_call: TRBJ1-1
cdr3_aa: CASSLTGGRGDTEAFF
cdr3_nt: TGTGCCAGCAGTTTAACGGGGGGAAGAGGGGACACTGAAGCTTTCTTT

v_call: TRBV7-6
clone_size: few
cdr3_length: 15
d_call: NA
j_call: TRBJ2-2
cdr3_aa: CASSLGTANTGELFF
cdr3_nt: TGTGCCAGCAGCTTAGGGACAGCGAACACCGGGGAGCTGTTTTTT

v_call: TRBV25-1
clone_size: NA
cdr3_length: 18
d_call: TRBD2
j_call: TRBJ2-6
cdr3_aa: CASSDSGGRGRGANVLTF
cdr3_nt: TGTGCCAGCAGTGATAGCGGGGGCAGAGGTCGTGGGGCCAACGTCCTGACTTTC

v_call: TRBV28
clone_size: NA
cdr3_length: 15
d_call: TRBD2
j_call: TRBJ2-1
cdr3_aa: CASSSQRGAKDEQFF
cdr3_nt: TGTGCCAGCAGTTCGCAGCGGGGGGCTAAGGATGAGCAGTTCTTC

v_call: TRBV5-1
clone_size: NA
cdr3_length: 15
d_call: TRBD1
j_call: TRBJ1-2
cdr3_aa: CASSLEGQGLYGYTF
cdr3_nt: TGCGCCAGCAGCTTGGAGGGACAGGGCTTGTATGGCTACACCTTC

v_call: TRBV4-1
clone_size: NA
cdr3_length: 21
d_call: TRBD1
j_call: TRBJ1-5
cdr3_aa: CASSQGRPENRGIPSNQPQHF
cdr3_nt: TGCGCCAGCAGCCAAGGTCGTCCGGAAAACAGGGGAATACCTAGCAATCAGCCCCAGCATTTT

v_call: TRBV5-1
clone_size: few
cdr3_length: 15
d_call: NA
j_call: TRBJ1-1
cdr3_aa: CASTTGLGPNTEAFF
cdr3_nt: TGCGCCAGCACCACGGGGTTGGGCCCGAACACTGAAGCTTTCTTT

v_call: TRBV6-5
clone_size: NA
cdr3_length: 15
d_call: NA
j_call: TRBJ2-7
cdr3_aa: CASSYSLAGTYEQYF
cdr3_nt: TGTGCCAGCAGTTACTCGCTGGCAGGGACCTACGAGCAGTACTTC

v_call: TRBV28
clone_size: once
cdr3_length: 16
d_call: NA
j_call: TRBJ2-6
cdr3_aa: CASSLPGDVGANGLTF
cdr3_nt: TGTGCCAGCAGTCTCCCAGGGGACGTGGGGGCCAACGGCCTGACTTTC

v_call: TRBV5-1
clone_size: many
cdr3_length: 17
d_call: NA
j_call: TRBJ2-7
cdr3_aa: CASSSTIGARKADEQYF
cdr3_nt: TGCGCCAGCAGCTCGACCATTGGGGCAAGGAAGGCGGACGAGCAGTACTTC

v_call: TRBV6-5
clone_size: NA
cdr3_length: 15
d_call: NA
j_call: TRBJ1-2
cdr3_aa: CASSSVPQGWNGYTF
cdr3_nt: TGTGCCAGCAGTTCCGTTCCACAGGGTTGGAATGGCTACACCTTC

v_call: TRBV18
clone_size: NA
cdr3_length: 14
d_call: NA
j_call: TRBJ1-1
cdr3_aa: CASSRDTGNTEAFF
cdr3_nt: TGTGCCAGCTCACGCGACACAGGGAACACTGAAGCTTTCTTT

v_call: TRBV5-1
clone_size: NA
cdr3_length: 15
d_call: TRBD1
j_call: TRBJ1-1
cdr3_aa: CASSPSATGDTEAFF
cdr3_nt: TGCGCCAGCAGCCCGAGCGCCACAGGGGACACTGAAGCTTTCTTT

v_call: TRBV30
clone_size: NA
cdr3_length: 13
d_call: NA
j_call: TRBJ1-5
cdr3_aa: CAWSVLGAQPQHF
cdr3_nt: TGTGCCTGGAGTGTACTGGGGGCCCAGCCCCAGCATTTT

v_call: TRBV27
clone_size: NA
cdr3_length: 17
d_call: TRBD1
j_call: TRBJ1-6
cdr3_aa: CASSLSPGQEEDSPLHF
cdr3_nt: TGTGCCAGCAGTTTATCGCCCGGACAGGAGGAGGATTCACCCCTCCACTTT

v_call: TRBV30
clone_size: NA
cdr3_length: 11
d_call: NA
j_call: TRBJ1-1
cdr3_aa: CAHGLNTEAFF
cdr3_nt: TGTGCCCATGGCCTGAACACTGAAGCTTTCTTT

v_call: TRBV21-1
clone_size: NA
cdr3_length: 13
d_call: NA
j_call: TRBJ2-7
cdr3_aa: CARGLAGAYEQYF
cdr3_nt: TGTGCCAGGGGACTAGCGGGAGCCTACGAGCAGTACTTC

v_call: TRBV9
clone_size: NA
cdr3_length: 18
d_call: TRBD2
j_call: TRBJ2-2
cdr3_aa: CASSVGELAEIRTGELFF
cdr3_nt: TGTGCCAGCAGCGTAGGGGAGCTAGCGGAAATCAGGACCGGGGAGCTGTTTTTT

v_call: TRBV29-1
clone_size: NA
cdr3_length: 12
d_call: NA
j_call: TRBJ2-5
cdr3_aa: CSAAWRQETQYF
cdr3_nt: TGCAGCGCTGCCTGGAGACAAGAGACCCAGTACTTC

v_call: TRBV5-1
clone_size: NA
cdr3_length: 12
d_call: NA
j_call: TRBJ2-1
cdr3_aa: CASNLQDNEQFF
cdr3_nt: TGCGCCAGCAACCTTCAGGACAATGAGCAGTTCTTC

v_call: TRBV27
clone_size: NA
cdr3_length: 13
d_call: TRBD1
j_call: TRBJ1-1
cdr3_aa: CASSSYRGTEAFF
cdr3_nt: TGTGCCAGCAGTTCGTACAGGGGGACTGAAGCTTTCTTT

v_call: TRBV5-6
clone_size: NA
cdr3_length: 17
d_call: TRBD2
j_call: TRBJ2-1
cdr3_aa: CASSPRRAGGHRSEQFF
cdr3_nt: TGTGCCAGCAGCCCCAGGAGAGCGGGAGGCCACAGGAGTGAGCAGTTCTTC

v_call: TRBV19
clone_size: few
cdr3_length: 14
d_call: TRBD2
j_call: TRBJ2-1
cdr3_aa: CASEEAGAYNEQFF
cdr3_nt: TGTGCCAGTGAGGAAGCGGGGGCCTACAATGAGCAGTTCTTC

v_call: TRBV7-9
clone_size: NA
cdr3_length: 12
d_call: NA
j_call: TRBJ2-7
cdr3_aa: CSSSLGRYEQYF
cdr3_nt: TGTTCCAGCAGCCTAGGGAGATACGAGCAGTACTTC

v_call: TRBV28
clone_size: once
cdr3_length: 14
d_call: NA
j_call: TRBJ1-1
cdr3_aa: CASSAEGRGTEAFF
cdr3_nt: TGTGCCAGCAGTGCCGAAGGGAGAGGCACTGAAGCTTTCTTT

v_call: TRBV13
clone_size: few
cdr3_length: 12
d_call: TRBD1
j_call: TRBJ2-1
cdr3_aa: CASSLNRGWQFF
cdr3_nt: TGTGCCAGCAGCCTTAACAGGGGGTGGCAGTTCTTC

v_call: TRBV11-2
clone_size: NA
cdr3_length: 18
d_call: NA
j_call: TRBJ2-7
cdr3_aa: CASSHPTWGRTATYEQYF
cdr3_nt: TGTGCCAGCAGCCACCCTACCTGGGGGCGGACAGCGACCTACGAGCAGTACTTC

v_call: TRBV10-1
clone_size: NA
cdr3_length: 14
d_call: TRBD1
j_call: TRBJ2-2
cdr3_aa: CASSSGQGTGELFF
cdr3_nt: TGCGCCAGCTCCTCTGGACAGGGAACCGGGGAGCTGTTTTTT

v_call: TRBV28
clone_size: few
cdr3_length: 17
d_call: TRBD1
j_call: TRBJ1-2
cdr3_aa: CASSPITLGTGINGYTF
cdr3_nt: TGTGCCAGCAGCCCCATTACCCTCGGGACAGGGATCAATGGCTACACCTTC

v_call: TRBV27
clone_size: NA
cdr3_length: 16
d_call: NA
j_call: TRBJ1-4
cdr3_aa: CASSFPRQATNEKLFF
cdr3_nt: TGTGCCAGCAGTTTTCCTCGACAGGCAACTAATGAAAAACTGTTTTTT

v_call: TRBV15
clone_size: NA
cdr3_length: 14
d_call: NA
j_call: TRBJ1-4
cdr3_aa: CATSISRSNEKLFF
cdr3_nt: TGTGCCACCAGCATCTCCAGGTCCAATGAAAAACTGTTTTTT

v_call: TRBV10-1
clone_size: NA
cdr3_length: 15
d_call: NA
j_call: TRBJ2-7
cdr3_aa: CASSESIQASYEQYF
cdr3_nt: TGCGCCAGCAGTGAGTCCATCCAGGCTTCCTACGAGCAGTACTTC

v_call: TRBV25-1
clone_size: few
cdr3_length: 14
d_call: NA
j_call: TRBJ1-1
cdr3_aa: CASSEEWGSDRAFF
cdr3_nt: TGTGCCAGCAGTGAAGAGTGGGGCAGCGATCGAGCTTTCTTT

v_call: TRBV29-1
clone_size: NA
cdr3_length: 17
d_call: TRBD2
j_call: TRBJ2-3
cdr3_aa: CSVRGVGGLAGSDTQYF
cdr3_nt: TGCAGCGTACGCGGGGTAGGGGGACTAGCGGGATCAGATACGCAGTATTTT

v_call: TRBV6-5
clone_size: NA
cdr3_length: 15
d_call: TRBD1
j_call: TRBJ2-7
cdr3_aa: CASSPPGGRSYEQYF
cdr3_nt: TGTGCCAGCAGTCCCCCAGGGGGACGCTCCTACGAGCAGTACTTC

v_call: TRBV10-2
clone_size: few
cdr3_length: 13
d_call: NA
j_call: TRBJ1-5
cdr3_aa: CASALGEGQPQHF
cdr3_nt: TGCGCCAGCGCCCTTGGGGAGGGGCAGCCCCAGCATTTT

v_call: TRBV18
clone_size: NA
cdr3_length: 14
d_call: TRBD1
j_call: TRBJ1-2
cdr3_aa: CASSDGQGSYGYTF
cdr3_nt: TGTGCCAGCTCCGATGGACAGGGAAGCTATGGCTACACCTTC

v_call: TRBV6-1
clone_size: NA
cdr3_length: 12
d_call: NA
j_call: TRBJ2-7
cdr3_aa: CASLTGSYEQYF
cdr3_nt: TGTGCCAGCCTGACAGGCTCCTACGAGCAGTACTTC

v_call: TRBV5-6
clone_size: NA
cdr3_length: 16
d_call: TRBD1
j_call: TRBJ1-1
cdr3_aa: CASSSATGVYDTEAFF
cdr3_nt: TGTGCCAGCAGCTCGGCCACAGGGGTGTATGACACTGAAGCTTTCTTT